This record concerns one T cell receptor (beta chain) sequence. The antigen it binds to is not known. Qualities for individual bases were not recorded, and no much larger clone is one base off. TCRbeta CDR3 regions were amplified from genomic DNA by means of the immunoSEQ Assay, a bias-controlled multiplex PCR. In the authors' own workflow: The number of nucleated cells in each sample was estimated from the amplification of reference gene primers within the assay. Sequence reads were collapsed and filtered to measure the absolute abundance of every unique TCRbeta CDR3 rearrangement. For each sample, productive Simpson clonality was calculated as the square root of Simpson's diversity index over productive rearrangements. The table was pulled from immuneACCESS by TCRdb, which kept in-frame rearrangements only. Such tables lose some clones; where checked, under half of the loss comes from unresolved V genes, and the rest has no known cause. V and J calls and clone size come straight from that table; D and trimming were deduced from the DNA. For this sample the table gives roughly 700,000 clones, of which about nine tenths were detected only once. Over 0.2% of the sample is taken by the ten largest.

Each collaborating institution followed its own protocols to collect whole blood in K2EDTA tubes. Collaborator samples were shipped for TCRbeta analysis as frozen whole blood, isolated PBMCs, or DNA extracted from either sample type. Per the germline V gene, SGHRS is the CDR1 and YFSETQ is the CDR2. Germline trimming: 0 bases from V, 6 bases from J; junction bases outside gene matches: 1. The CDR3 sequence holds 15 residues, the cysteine and phenylalanine included. CDR3 DNA is the only sequence kept; it has 45 bases, read in frame from the first base. This record comes from a study of blood T cell repertoires in COVID-19 (dated by TCRdb to the early 2020s). Regarding the complete study: The collaborator samples originated in the United States, Italy and Spain and spanned the acute and convalescent phases of COVID-19. The prospective study material was composed of cDNA or gDNA derived from T cells, B-cell-depleted T cells, or PBMCs. The dataset comprised deeply sampled blood TCRbeta repertoires from subjects exposed to, actively infected with, or recovered from COVID-19. The repertoires were released in a freely available public database intended as a resource for research on the immune response to SARS-CoV-2. The samples were drawn from two sources: the first 160 participants of the ongoing ImmuneRACE study, and 1,000 to 1,500 subjects contributed by 6 global collaborators. A de-identified subject ID, COVID-19 status, age in years and sex were almost always included in the sample metadata. Where available, HLA class I and class II types were obtained from metadata supplied by the sample provider rather than from assay-based typing.

The investigation overall reported the following: The quantity of clinical and demographic metadata differed by source and by participant and was supplied without curation.

The sequence derives from a woman between 18 and 29 years old with acute or convalescent COVID-19. The sequenced sample consisted of peripheral blood. Recombination connected TRBV5-1 to TRBJ1-6; TRBD1 aligns with 9 central bases. The DNA is TGCGCCAGCAGCTTGGACAGGGGGCTTAATTCACCCCTCCACTTT. It is translated as CASSLDRGLNSPLHF.